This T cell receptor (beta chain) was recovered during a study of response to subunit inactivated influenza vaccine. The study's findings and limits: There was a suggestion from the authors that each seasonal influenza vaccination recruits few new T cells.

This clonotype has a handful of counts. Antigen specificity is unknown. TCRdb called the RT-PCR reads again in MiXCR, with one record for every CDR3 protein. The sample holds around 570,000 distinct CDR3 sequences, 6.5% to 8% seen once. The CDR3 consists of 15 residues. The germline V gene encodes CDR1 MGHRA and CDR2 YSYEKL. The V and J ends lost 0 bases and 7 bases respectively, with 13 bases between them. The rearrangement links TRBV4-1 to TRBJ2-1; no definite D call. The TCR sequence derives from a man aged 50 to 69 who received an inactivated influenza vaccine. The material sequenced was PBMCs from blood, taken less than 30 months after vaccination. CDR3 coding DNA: TGCGCCAGCAGCCAAGATTGGACCTACACAAATGAGCAGTTCTTC. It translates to CASSQDWTYTNEQFF.